This T cell receptor (beta chain) derives from a study of CD8 T cells in Susac syndrome. With random hexamers, roughly 0.5 to 1 ug RNA was reverse transcribed. TCRdb used MiXCR to reprocess the immunoSEQ multiplex PCR reads, holding one entry per CDR3 protein. The sample lists more than 100,000 distinct CDR3 sequences; roughly 94% were seen once. Material for sequencing was CD8+ T cells from PBMCs. This TCR was sampled from a human donor with Susac syndrome.

The CDR3 region has the DNA TGCGCCAGCCGGACCGGGACAGTGAACACTGAAGCTTTCTTT. Its protein product is CASRTGTVNTEAFF. The chain has TRBV10-2 and TRBJ1-1, with 7 bases that match TRBD1. Germline loops: CDR1 WSHSY, CDR2 SAAADI. Unmatched junction bases numbered 6, after V lost 8 bases and J lost 0 bases. The CDR3 length is 14 residues.